The sequence of this TCR beta chain was determined in a study of T cells after yellow fever vaccination. Universal primer sites and UMIs were introduced during 5'RACE template-switching synthesis of TCR cDNA. One entry per CDR3 protein, called by TCRdb with MiXCR from the 5' RACE reads. This sample carries more than 450,000 distinct CDR3 sequences, about a fifth of them seen once, and the ten largest clones take 15% to 20%. There are a few counts of this clonotype. Its antigen remains unidentified. Whole-study findings and limits: Weaker overall, the secondary response nonetheless peaked faster (day 5 versus 15).

Source: PBMCs, taken 21 days after the first yellow fever vaccination. This clonotype was sampled from a man aged 18 to 35 who received the YFV17D yellow fever vaccine.

CDR3 nucleotide sequence: TGCAGTGCTAGAGATACAGTGGGGAGAGGGGCCACAGATACGCAGTATTTT. This sequence encodes CSARDTVGRGATDTQYF. The chain combines TRBV20-1 with TRBJ2-3; D may be TRBD1 or TRBD2 (5 bases each). Trimming took 0 bases from V and 2 from J, leaving 18 bases between them. This CDR3 is 17 amino acids long. The germline gives CDR1 DFQATT, CDR2 SNEGSKA (reference sequence).